One T cell receptor (beta chain) is described in this entry. Its binding antigen is unknown. Base quality data are lacking; no much larger clone is found one base away. This specimen belongs to a study of blood T cell repertoires in COVID-19 (dated by TCRdb to 2018 to 2020). Background for the entire study: Samples from collaborators originated in the United States, Italy and Spain and spanned both the acute and convalescent phases of COVID-19. The prospective study material was composed of cDNA or gDNA derived from T cells, B-cell-depleted T cells, or PBMCs. The repertoires were released in a freely available public database meant as a resource for research on the immune response to SARS-CoV-2. A de-identified subject ID, COVID-19 status, age in years and sex were almost always included in the sample metadata. Samples were obtained from the ongoing ImmuneRACE study (first 160 participants) and from 1,254 subjects provided by 6 global collaborators. Where available, HLA class I and class II types were taken from metadata supplied by the sample provider and were not determined by assay-based typing. Subjects who had been exposed to COVID-19, were actively infected with it, or had recovered from it provided the deeply sampled blood TCRbeta repertoires that made up the dataset. The research as a whole found: How much clinical and demographic metadata was included differed by source and by participant, and the metadata was provided uncurated.

The collaborating institutions used their own protocols to collect whole blood in K2EDTA tubes. Collaborator samples were shipped for TCRbeta analysis as frozen whole blood, isolated PBMCs, or DNA extracted from either sample type. TCRbeta CDR3 regions were amplified from genomic DNA using the immunoSEQ Assay, a bias-controlled multiplex PCR. Per the source publication's procedure: Nucleated cell counts per sample were estimated from amplification of reference gene primers within the assay. Sequence reads were collapsed and filtered to measure the absolute abundance of every unique TCRbeta CDR3 rearrangement. For each sample, productive Simpson clonality was calculated by taking the square root of Simpson's diversity index across productive rearrangements. As stored in TCRdb, this immuneACCESS dataset retains in-frame rearrangements with V and J assigned. A fraction of the clones does not appear; measured against another copy, unresolved V genes explain less than half of the discrepancy, and the remainder lacks a known reason. V and J calls plus clone size are reproduced from that table; the DNA served to infer D and trimming. This sample lists about 140,000 clones; about 87% were detected once. The ten largest clones capture about 5.6% of the sample.

Relative to germline, V is missing 5 bases and J is missing 6 bases, with 11 bases of the junction outside any gene match. Per the germline V gene, MDHEN is the CDR1 and SYDVKM is the CDR2. The CDR3 sequence holds 15 residues, the cysteine and phenylalanine included. Left in the record is the CDR3 DNA by itself, 45 bases read in frame from the first base. The sequence was collected from a human donor in a cohort sampled during active COVID-19. In this chain, TRBV28 is recombined with TRBJ2-7; 9 bases in the middle match TRBD1. The sample consisted of peripheral blood. This receptor has the CDR3 CASSKMTGGQGEQYF. The bases are TGTGCCAGCAGTAAGATGACAGGGGGTCAAGGCGAGCAGTACTTC.